The next 12 T cell receptor beta chains were all read from a single sample in a study of T cell repertoires in cytomegalovirus infection (dated by TCRdb to the late 2010s). Taken with the paper, the label for treatment or condition translates to: in vitro stimulation with specific CMV peptide epitopes to enrich CMV-specific T cells. TCRdb lists the instrument as Illumina HiSeq 1500. TCRdb's own reprocessing of the public reads used fastp at Q25 and MiXCR and kept productive beta chains. A single entry per CDR3 protein holds the most common genes and DNA from its merged rows. The sample table contains some 920,000 distinct CDR3 sequences; only one count was recorded for approximately 32% of them. The ten largest clones add up to 13% of the sample. What these receptors recognize is not known. The input for sequencing was cultured CD8+ T cells from PBMCs, taken from culture after CMV antigen stimulation. The source is a human donor in good health (CMV status not recorded). Some clones in this sample may be carry-over from other donors' samples.

At least ten counts were recorded for this clonotype. The chain couples TRBV12-3 or TRBV12-4 to TRBJ2-2; D remains ambiguous. Trimming pared 5 bases from V and 1 base from J, leaving 8 bases between. This CDR3 contains 14 residues. CDR3: CASSSSLNTGELFF. The DNA of the CDR3 is TGTGCCAGCAGTAGCAGTTTGAACACCGGGGAGCTGTTTTTT.

The V gene is TRBV6-1, the J gene TRBJ2-7, with D maybe TRBD2 (7 bases). CDR1 and CDR2 (germline): MNHNS, SASEGT. Trimming stripped 7 bases from V and 4 bases from J, with 14 bases between. This CDR3 is built from 13 residues. DNA for the CDR3: TGTGCCAGCACCCAAGGGGGGGCATACGAGCAGTACTTC. It yields the protein CASTQGGAYEQYF.

The chain carries TRBV29-1 and TRBJ2-7; 9 positions agree with TRBD1. Germline V gene sequence: CDR1 SQVTM, CDR2 ANQGSEA. This CDR3 spans 13 amino acids. After removal of 7 bases from V and 9 bases from J, the junction contained 13 bases not matched to a gene. The CDR3, as DNA: TGCAGCGCTCCGGGGACAGGGCATGAGGGGCAGTACTTC. This translates into CSAPGTGHEGQYF.

This clonotype was detected a few times. The chain carries TRBV5-1 and TRBJ1-1; D is undetermined. CDR3 length equals 15 residues. The germline gives CDR1 SGHRS, CDR2 YFSETQ. Between the trimmed V and J ends, which lost 3 bases and 0 bases, there was a span of 12 bases. CDR3 sequence: CASSYVTAMNTEAFF. DNA for the CDR3: TGCGCCAGCAGCTACGTGACGGCCATGAACACTGAAGCTTTCTTT.

The genes are TRBV6-5 and TRBJ2-2; 10 positions agree with TRBD2. V gave up 2 bases and J gave up 9 bases; unmatched junction bases: 6. Per germline, CDR1 MNHEY and CDR2 SVGAGI. The CDR3 is 15 residues long. In nucleotides, the CDR3 is TGTGCCAGCAGTTACGGGCTAGCGGGGGCCCGGGAGCTGTTTTTT. Translated, it gives CASSYGLAGARELFF.

To note about this clonotype: Mismatch with germline at one junction end may stem from a read error. The rearrangement uses TRBV6-2 or TRBV6-3 and TRBJ2-1; D is perhaps TRBD1 (6 bases). CDR1 is MNHEY and CDR2 is SVGEGT in the germline V gene. The CDR3 covers 17 residues. The CDR3 here is CASSYSGQGISYNKQFF. CDR3 DNA sequence: TGTGCCAGCAGTTACTCTGGGCAGGGGATCTCCTACAATAAGCAGTTCTTC.

This clonotype has a single count. V usage is TRBV12-3 or TRBV12-4 and J usage is TRBJ1-5; a possible D gene is TRBD1 (5 bases). The CDR3 runs to 17 residues. The V and J ends lost 3 bases and 6 bases respectively, with 21 bases between them. In DNA, the CDR3 is TGTGCCAGCAGTTTTGTCCCGTCAGGGTGGGAGGGTCAGCCCCAGCATTTT. Translating gives CASSFVPSGWEGQPQHF.

This clonotype was detected only once. The chain links TRBV6-4 to TRBJ2-2, with D unclear. CDR1 is MRHNA, CDR2 SNTAGT, per germline. The germline V and J ends were trimmed by 4 bases and 3 bases, with 9 bases remaining between them. The CDR3 length is 14 residues. CDR3 sequence: CASSVGVYTGELFF. The DNA for the CDR3 is TGTGCCAGCAGTGTTGGGGTCTACACCGGGGAGCTGTTTTTT.

The CDR3 nucleotides read TGTGCCAGCAGCTTAGTAAAGCCGGTGCAGACGAATGAGCAGTTCTTC. Translated: CASSLVKPVQTNEQFF. J is TRBJ2-1 and V is TRBV7-6; D call uncertain. The V gene's germline CDR1 is SGHVS and CDR2 FNYEAQ. The CDR3 covers 16 residues. V dropped 1 base and J dropped 7 bases, with 17 bases sitting between them.

The chain links TRBV20-1 to TRBJ1-5; D is uncertain. The germline gives CDR1 DFQATT, CDR2 SNEGSKA (reference sequence). The CDR3 contains 12 residues. V lost 7 bases and J 2 bases, leaving 9 bases between the germline ends. The CDR3 nucleotides are TGCAGTGTGTGGGGAGGCAATCAGCCCCAGCATTTT. Translating it yields CSVWGGNQPQHF.

This clonotype came up once. V and J are TRBV29-1 and TRBJ1-2, with a possible D match to TRBD1 (5 bases). CDR1 is SQVTM, CDR2 ANQGSEA, per germline. Trimming pared 3 bases from V and 6 bases from J, leaving 11 bases between. The CDR3 runs to 12 residues. The CDR3, as DNA: TGCAGCGTTGATTTGGGGGTCGATGGCTACACCTTC. Its protein is CSVDLGVDGYTF.

The V gene is TRBV5-6, the J gene TRBJ2-7; D possibly corresponds to TRBD2 (5 bases). CDR1 SGHDT and CDR2 YYEEEE come from the germline V gene. Trimming pared 3 bases from V and 6 bases from J, leaving 16 bases between. The CDR3 covers 14 residues. The CDR3 nucleotides are TGTGCCAGCAGCTCCCGGGGTAGGGATCCCGAGCAGTACGTC. Residues: CASSSRGRDPEQYV.